This TCR beta chain was sequenced in a study of blood T cell repertoires in COVID-19 (dated by TCRdb to the early 2020s). In terms of the full investigation: Samples covering the acute and convalescent phases of COVID-19 were provided by collaborators in the United States, Italy and Spain. The prospective study material was composed of cDNA or gDNA derived from T cells, B-cell-depleted T cells, or PBMCs. Subjects who had been exposed to COVID-19, were actively infected with it, or had recovered from it provided the deeply sampled blood TCRbeta repertoires that made up the dataset. The repertoires were made available in a free public database intended to serve as a resource for research on the immune response to SARS-CoV-2. Samples came from the ongoing ImmuneRACE study (first 160 participants) plus 1,254 subjects from 6 global collaborators. Nearly every sample came with metadata listing a de-identified subject ID, COVID-19 status, age in years and sex. Where HLA class I and class II types were available, the types were taken from metadata supplied by the sample provider, not from assay-based typing. General conclusions and limits of the study: The quantity of clinical and demographic metadata differed by source and by participant and was supplied without curation.

Participants in the prospective study were enrolled through a virtual design, were aged roughly 18 to 95 years, and lived in 20 to 30 United States geographic areas. Cohort assignment in the prospective study relied on participant-reported clinical history from a screening survey and a study questionnaire. For ImmuneRACE Cohort 3, a participant was defined as recovered based on two consecutive negative NP/OP PCR tests, clearance by a healthcare professional, or resolution of symptoms. Mobile phlebotomists in the prospective study collected whole blood, serum and a nasopharyngeal or oropharyngeal swab from every participant. Over a roughly 2-month period, participants in the prospective study had the option of providing additional blood draws and questionnaires. Prospective study blood samples were shipped either frozen or at room temperature before DNA extraction. This clone has only a few counts. There is no known antigen for this receptor. No per-base quality is available; no much larger clone lies one base away.

CDR1 SEHNR and CDR2 FQNEAQ were looked up in the germline V gene (reference sequence). V was cut back by 1 base and J by 10 bases, leaving a gap of 11 bases between them. The CDR3 holds 14 amino acids from the cysteine to the phenylalanine. The retained sequence is limited to the CDR3, 42 bases, with the frame set at the first base. TCRbeta CDR3 regions were amplified from genomic DNA by means of the immunoSEQ Assay, a bias-controlled multiplex PCR. In the original analysis: Within the assay, amplification of reference gene primers was used to estimate how many nucleated cells each sample contained. To quantify the absolute abundance of each unique TCRbeta CDR3 rearrangement, sequence reads were collapsed and filtered. For each sample, productive Simpson clonality was calculated as the square root of Simpson's diversity index across productive rearrangements. The table was pulled from immuneACCESS by TCRdb, which kept in-frame rearrangements only. Such tables lose some clones; where checked, under half of the loss comes from unresolved V genes, and the rest has no known cause. V, J and clone size reflect that table, while D and trimming were determined from the DNA. The sample table holds about 300,000 clones, of which approximately 90% were seen once. About 10% of the sample is taken by the ten largest.

This sequence uses TRBV7-9 and TRBJ1-6; the D gene is possibly TRBD1, with 5 bases matching. Sequencing was performed on PBMCs or T cells enriched from blood (not recorded which). The TCR comes from a woman aged 18-29 years who had recovered from COVID-19. The base sequence is TGTGCCAGCAGCTTAGATCAGGGTGGCTCACCCCTCCACTTT. Its protein product is CASSLDQGGSPLHF.